This T cell receptor beta chain is from a study of Ad26.COV2.S vaccination and SARS-CoV-2 variants. Sequencing was performed with immunoSEQ multiplex PCR; in TCRdb, only in-frame clones are kept and a portion is missing. This table holds fewer than 600,000 clones, approximately 90% found once. Stated treatment: some 19 received Ad26.COV2.S at low or high dose, single or two shots; several received placebo; per-sample allocation not given. Sampling happened 63 days after the first vaccine or placebo injection. The V end was cut by 8 bases, the J end by 5 bases, with 17 bases between. The CDR3 is 14 amino acids. Germline lookup yields CDR1 MDHEN and CDR2 SYDVKM.

The receptor was derived from a person between 18 and 60 years old who received the Ad26.COV2.S COVID-19 vaccine or a placebo. The source material was peripheral blood, sampled in a trial of Ad26.COV2.S vaccine versus placebo. The genes are TRBV28 and TRBJ2-3; perhaps TRBD2 as D (5 bases). DNA for the CDR3: TGTGCCAGCCAGAGTTACGGGGAGCGAGATACGCAGTATTTT. Translating gives CASQSYGERDTQYF.